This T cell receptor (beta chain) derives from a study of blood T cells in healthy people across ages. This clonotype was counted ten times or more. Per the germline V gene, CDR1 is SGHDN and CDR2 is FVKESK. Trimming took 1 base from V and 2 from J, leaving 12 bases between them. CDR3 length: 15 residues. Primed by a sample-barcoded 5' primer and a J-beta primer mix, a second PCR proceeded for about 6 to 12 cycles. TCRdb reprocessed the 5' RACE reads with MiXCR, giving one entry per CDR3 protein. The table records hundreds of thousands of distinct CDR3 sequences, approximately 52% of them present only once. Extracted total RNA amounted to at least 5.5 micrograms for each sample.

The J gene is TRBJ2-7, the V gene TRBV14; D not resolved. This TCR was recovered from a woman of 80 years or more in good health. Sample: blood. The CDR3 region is CASSQARKRTYEQYF. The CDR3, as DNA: TGTGCCAGCAGCCAAGCCAGGAAAAGAACCTACGAGCAGTACTTC.